One and the same sample provided the 32 T cell receptor beta chains below, sequenced in a study of T and B cells in COVID-19 patients. Multiplex PCR with BIOMED2 TRB-A/B primer pools amplified TRB rearrangements. TCRdb used MiXCR to reprocess the multiplex PCR reads, holding one entry per CDR3 protein. The data show about 14,000 distinct CDR3 sequences, over 25% seen once. Each TRB amplification used roughly 250-550 ng of genomic DNA from blood. Material for sequencing was blood. The receptor source for this set is a human donor who had recovered from COVID-19.

Within the sample, this clonotype is medium-sized. V and J are TRBV27 and TRBJ2-3; TRBD2 aligns across 12 bases. Germline V CDR1 and CDR2: MNHEY, SMNVEV (reference sequence). CDR3 length equals 14 residues. V lost 6 bases and J lost 5; bases outside the gene matches: 3. CDR3 in amino acids: CASRTSGGVDTQYF. CDR3 nucleotides: TGTGCCAGCAGGACTAGCGGGGGTGTAGATACGCAGTATTTT.

The gene calls are TRBV11-1 and TRBJ2-7; 13 bases agree with TRBD2. CDR3 size: 15 residues. The ends lost 4 bases at V and 1 base at J; junction bases unmatched: 1. Looked up from germline, CDR1 is SGHAT and CDR2 is FQDESV (reference sequence). The CDR3 spells CASSSGLAGSYEQYF. The CDR3 DNA reads TGTGCCAGCAGCTCGGGACTAGCGGGGTCCTACGAGCAGTACTTC.

By its share, this clonotype is medium-sized. This chain links TRBV19 with TRBJ2-1; no firm D call. The CDR3 is 15 residues long. Germline CDR1 and CDR2: LNHDA and SQIVND (reference sequence). Trimming shortened V by 9 bases and J by 2 bases, and 17 bases separated the two germline ends. For the CDR3, the DNA is TGTGCCAGCCGATCCGCAGTCCTAACCTACAATGAGCAGTTCTTC. The encoded protein is CASRSAVLTYNEQFF.

J is TRBJ1-1 and V is TRBV5-1; D gene unclear. Germline values: CDR1 SGHRS, CDR2 YFSETQ. V lost 2 bases to trimming and J lost 8 bases, with 16 bases between them. The CDR3 has 14 residues. CDR3 region: CASSFGPYLREAFF. CDR3 DNA sequence: TGCGCCAGCAGCTTCGGACCGTACCTCCGGGAAGCTTTCTTT.

This clonotype has more than one count but fewer than ten. This chain uses TRBV12-3 or TRBV12-4 with TRBJ1-5; 8 bases line up with TRBD1. The V and J ends lost 5 bases and 4 bases, in that order; junction bases with no gene match: 10. The CDR3 runs 16 residues. Written as DNA, the CDR3 is TGTGCCAGCAGTCCGGACCCGACAGGGGTGAATCAGCCCCAGCATTTT. Translating it yields CASSPDPTGVNQPQHF.

The DNA for the CDR3 is TGTGCCAGCAGCCTGGGCCTTTCCTACGAGCAGTACTTC. This codes for CASSLGLSYEQYF. The gene calls are TRBV12-3 or TRBV12-4 and TRBJ2-7; no reliable D call. The CDR3 is 13 residues long. Trimming removed 6 bases at V and 1 base at J, with 10 bases between.

In its sample, this clonotype ranks as medium-sized. This sequence joins TRBV6-5 and TRBJ2-2; D is uncertain. This CDR3 is built from 12 residues. From germline, CDR1 is MNHEY and CDR2 SVGAGI. The V and J ends lost 0 bases and 8 bases respectively, with 4 bases between them. CDR3 DNA sequence: TGTGCCAGCAGTTACTCAGAAGGGGAGCTGTTTTTT. Amino acid sequence: CASSYSEGELFF.

This clonotype is labeled medium-sized (0.01 to 0.1%). This chain connects TRBV18 to TRBJ2-1; D assignment may be TRBD1 or TRBD2 (5 bases each). Germline V gives CDR1 KGHSH, CDR2 LQKENI. The CDR3 has 16 residues. V lost 1 base and J 8 bases, leaving 18 bases between the germline ends. The CDR3 spells CASSPQGVPTGHEQFF. DNA of the CDR3: TGTGCCAGCTCACCACAGGGCGTCCCTACGGGGCATGAGCAGTTCTTC.

This clonotype occurred many times. The V and J genes are TRBV6-1 and TRBJ1-5; 7 positions match TRBD1. The CDR3 spans 13 residues. The germline CDR1 and CDR2 sequences are MNHNS and SASEGT. J was trimmed by 7 bases and V by 6 bases; bases with no gene match: 6. The CDR3 sequence: CASRDRWRQPQHF. Here the CDR3 DNA reads TGTGCCAGCAGGGACAGGTGGCGCCAGCCCCAGCATTTT.

V usage is TRBV12-3 or TRBV12-4 and J usage is TRBJ1-1; D unclear. The CDR3 has 14 residues. Between the trimmed V and J ends, which lost 10 bases and 0 bases, there was a span of 15 bases. CDR3 nucleotide sequence: TGTGCCACCACACCCGGGAGAGTGAACACTGAAGCTTTCTTT. It translates to CATTPGRVNTEAFF.

In the case of this clonotype: This could be a read error, since a much larger clone is one nucleotide away. This sequence joins TRBV5-5 and TRBJ2-5; 10 bases line up with TRBD1. Germline V CDR1 and CDR2: SGHKS, YYEKEE (reference sequence). The CDR3 has 20 residues. The CDR3 here is CASSLDGQGVFYGHQETKYF. In DNA form, the CDR3 reads TGTGCCAGCAGCCTGGACGGACAGGGGGTTTTCTATGGCCACCAAGAGACCAAGTACTTC.

This clonotype is medium-sized in the sample. The V call is TRBV6-1, the J call TRBJ2-2; D might be TRBD1 or TRBD2, each matching 5 bases. V was shortened by 7 bases and J by 7 bases, with 16 bases between the two germline ends. The germline V gene has CDR1 MNHNS and CDR2 SASEGT. CDR3 length: 14 residues. DNA for the CDR3: TGTGCCAGCATGACCGGGACGTATGTCGGGGAGCTGTTTTTT. Translation gives CASMTGTYVGELFF.

The chain recombines TRBV5-6 with TRBJ2-1; perhaps D is TRBD1 or TRBD2 (5 bases each). V dropped 4 bases and J dropped 0 bases, with 17 bases sitting between them. Germline loops: CDR1 SGHDT, CDR2 YYEEEE. The CDR3 sequence is 17 residues long. The CDR3 spells CASSPRGTGSSYNEQFF. For the CDR3, the DNA is TGTGCCAGCAGCCCTAGGGGTACGGGGAGCTCCTACAATGAGCAGTTCTTC. Full variable domain (missing parts from reference TRBV5-6 and TRBJ2-1): DAGVTQSPTHLIKTRGQQVTLRCSPKSGHDTVSWYQQALGQGPQFIFQYYEEEERQRGNFPDRFSGHQFPNYSSELNVNALLLGDSALYLCASSPRGTGSSYNEQFFGPGTRLTVL.

This clonotype qualifies as medium-sized. The rearrangement joins TRBV20-1 to TRBJ2-1; D remains unclear. CDR1 and CDR2 (germline): DFQATT, SNEGSKA (reference sequence). There are 15 residues in the CDR3. The V end lost 0 bases, the J end lost 0 bases, and 9 bases lay between the germline ends. The CDR3 here is CSARDLNNSYNEQFF. CDR3 nucleotides: TGCAGTGCTAGAGATTTGAACAACTCCTACAATGAGCAGTTCTTC.

The chain couples TRBV20-1 to TRBJ2-7, with unresolved D. Germline loops: CDR1 DFQATT, CDR2 SNEGSKA (reference sequence). The V end was cut by 3 bases, the J end by 4 bases, with 7 bases between. The CDR3 is 11 amino acids. Here the CDR3 reads CSASMGYEQYF. In DNA form, the CDR3 reads TGCAGTGCTAGTATGGGATACGAGCAGTACTTC.

With regard to this clonotype: A much more abundant neighbour one base away suggests this may be a read error. The chain is built from TRBV18 and TRBJ2-7, with 9 bases matching TRBD1. The V gene's germline CDR1 is KGHSH and CDR2 LQKENI. This CDR3 has 15 amino acids. DNA for the CDR3: TGTGCCAGCTCACCAGGACAGGGGAGCTCCTACGAGCAGTGCTTC. Protein product: CASSPGQGSSYEQCF.

In its sample, this clonotype was seen a few times. This chain connects TRBV11-2 to TRBJ1-6, with a weak D call TRBD1 (5 bases). The CDR3 extends over 13 amino acids. The V gene's germline CDR1 is SGHAT and CDR2 FQNNGV. Trimming left V 0 bases short and J 18 bases short, with 15 bases between. The CDR3 sequence: CASSLDRGQAPHF. For the CDR3, the DNA is TGTGCCAGCAGCTTAGATCGGGGCCAGGCCCCCCACTTT.

This rearrangement joins TRBV7-6 to TRBJ1-6; no reliable D call. The germline V gene has CDR1 SGHVS and CDR2 FNYEAQ. V lost 2 bases and J 12 bases, leaving 8 bases between the germline ends. There are 12 residues in the CDR3. Written as DNA, the CDR3 is TGTGCCAGCAGCTTAAGGTTAGGACCCCTCCACTTT. Translation gives CASSLRLGPLHF.

There are a few counts of this clonotype. This chain uses TRBV12-3 or TRBV12-4 with TRBJ1-1; possibly TRBD1 for D (6 bases). V was pared by 4 bases and J by 6 bases, with 18 bases between. This CDR3 has 15 residues. The CDR3 region is CASSYSRTGIAEAFF. The DNA of the CDR3 is TGTGCCAGCAGTTACTCACGCACAGGGATCGCTGAAGCTTTCTTT.

This rearrangement joins TRBV19 to TRBJ1-5; D is undetermined. Looked up from germline, CDR1 is LNHDA and CDR2 is SQIVND (reference sequence). The V gene lost 5 bases and the J gene lost 5 bases, with 7 bases spanning the gap. The CDR3 has 12 amino acids. The CDR3 sequence is CASSDGDQPQHF. DNA of the CDR3: TGTGCCAGTAGTGACGGGGATCAGCCCCAGCATTTT.

The table lists this clonotype with many counts. The chain couples TRBV6-5 to TRBJ1-1; D not resolved. The CDR3 is 12 amino acids. Trimming shortened V by 4 bases and J by 1 base, and 4 bases separated the two germline ends. Germline CDR1 and CDR2: MNHEY and SVGAGI. DNA of the CDR3: TGTGCCAGCAGTTTAAAGAACACTGAAGCTTTCTTT. It translates to CASSLKNTEAFF.

This clonotype was picked up many times. DNA for the CDR3: TGTGCCAGCACCCCCCGGGAGAGGGGTCTTTACGAGCAGTACTTC. Amino acid sequence: CASTPRERGLYEQYF. The chain employs TRBV5-6 and TRBJ2-7; a possible D gene is TRBD2 (6 bases). The CDR3 has 15 amino acids. Germline V gene lookup returns CDR1 SGHDT and CDR2 YYEEEE. V was shortened by 6 bases and J by 4 bases, with 20 bases between the two germline ends.

This clonotype was seen a handful of times. The chain uses TRBV12-3 or TRBV12-4 and TRBJ1-5, with D hard to call. Deletions cut 0 bases from V and 2 bases from J, with 14 bases between. The CDR3 runs 17 residues. The CDR3 spells CASSLAHGRNGNQPQHF. The CDR3 DNA sequence: TGTGCCAGCAGTTTAGCACACGGGAGGAATGGCAATCAGCCCCAGCATTTT.

This sequence joins TRBV29-1 and TRBJ1-1; possible D gene TRBD1, 5 bases. Per germline, CDR1 SQVTM and CDR2 ANQGSEA. This CDR3 has 15 residues. V was trimmed by 6 bases and J by 4 bases, leaving 21 bases between them. CDR3 amino acids: CSVSGTQSGGTEAFF. The CDR3 nucleotides are TGCAGCGTATCCGGGACCCAGAGTGGTGGCACTGAAGCTTTCTTT. Drawing the rest from reference TRBV29-1 and TRBJ1-1, the complete variable domain is SAVISQKPSRDICQRGTSLTIQCQVDSQVTMMFWYRQQPGQSLTLIATANQGSEATYESGFVIDKFPISRPNLTFSTLTVSNMSPEDSSIYLCSVSGTQSGGTEAFFGQGTRLTVV.

This clonotype has only one observation. V gene TRBV12-3 or TRBV12-4 combines with J gene TRBJ1-1, with D perhaps TRBD1 (5 bases). The ends were cut back, 8 bases at V and 3 bases at J, with 10 bases in the middle. This CDR3 has 12 residues. For the CDR3, the DNA is TGTGCCAGCCTAGGGGTCGACACTGAAGCTTTCTTT. Translated: CASLGVDTEAFF.

This clonotype showed up many times. This chain links TRBV6-5 with TRBJ2-7; 9 bases map to TRBD1. The germline gives CDR1 MNHEY, CDR2 SVGAGI. This CDR3 is built from 15 residues. The ends lost 6 bases at V and 2 bases at J; junction bases unmatched: 8. The CDR3: CASRQQGAGTYEQYF. The CDR3 DNA is TGTGCCAGCAGACAACAGGGGGCAGGAACCTACGAGCAGTACTTC.

The chain employs TRBV27 and TRBJ1-1; 7 positions match TRBD1. The junction had 10 bases not matched to a gene; V was cut back by 5 bases and J by 1 base. The germline CDR1 and CDR2 sequences are MNHEY and SMNVEV (reference sequence). The CDR3 spans 16 residues. This CDR3 is CASSVTLGQKNTEAFF. The CDR3 bases are TGTGCCAGCAGTGTTACGCTGGGACAGAAGAACACTGAAGCTTTCTTT.

Ten or more counts support this clonotype. The chain combines TRBV5-6 with TRBJ2-2; D might be TRBD1 (7 bases). Germline assignment: CDR1 SGHDT and CDR2 YYEEEE. This CDR3 comprises 15 residues. Between the trimmed V and J ends, which lost 2 bases and 5 bases, there was a span of 13 bases. The CDR3 sequence is CASSLSGGWTGELFF. For the CDR3, the DNA is TGTGCCAGCAGCTTATCAGGGGGGTGGACCGGGGAGCTGTTTTTT.

Within the sample, this clonotype is medium-sized (0.01 to 0.1%). V usage is TRBV19 and J usage is TRBJ2-2; 7 bases align to TRBD2. The CDR3 has 14 residues. With 10 bases clipped from V and 3 bases from J, the junction kept 8 bases outside the gene matches. Germline assignment: CDR1 LNHDA and CDR2 SQIVND (reference sequence). In nucleotides, the CDR3 is TGTGCCACCCGCCGGACTAGGGACACCGGGGAGCTGTTTTTT. Protein: CATRRTRDTGELFF.

Many counts were recorded for this clonotype. The V call is TRBV27, the J call TRBJ2-5; 7 positions match TRBD2. J was trimmed by 5 bases and V by 4 bases; bases with no gene match: 13. This CDR3 has 16 amino acids. Per the germline V gene, CDR1 is MNHEY and CDR2 is SMNVEV (reference sequence). In DNA, the CDR3 is TGTGCCAGCAGTTACCTCGGGTCGGGGAGGGGTGAGACCCAGTACTTC. This encodes CASSYLGSGRGETQYF.

In its sample, this clonotype was seen a few times. V and J are TRBV24-1 and TRBJ2-3; 8 bases align to TRBD1. The CDR3 is 19 amino acids. Germline lookup yields CDR1 KGHDR and CDR2 SFDVKD. The J segment lost 4 bases and the V segment lost 1 base, leaving 15 bases of the junction unmatched. The CDR3 loop reads CATSDLNTGRGLAPDTQYF. CDR3 bases: TGTGCCACCAGTGATTTAAATACGGGCAGGGGGCTCGCCCCAGATACGCAGTATTTT.

This clonotype was recorded at least ten times. This CDR3 is CASSGRWTEAFF. Here the CDR3 DNA reads TGTGCCAGCAGTGGTCGGTGGACTGAAGCTTTCTTT. The chain recombines TRBV6-1 with TRBJ1-1; D gene uncertain. The CDR3 runs to 12 residues. CDR1 MNHNS and CDR2 SASEGT come from the germline V gene. Trimming took off 4 bases at V and 5 bases at J, with 8 bases between the two ends.